This T cell receptor beta chain was found in a study of blood T cells in healthy people across ages. PBMCs numbering at least 6 million were isolated per sample. A second about 6 to 12 cycle PCR used barcoded and J-beta primers. One entry per CDR3 protein, called by TCRdb with MiXCR from the 5' RACE reads. Of about 1.4 million distinct CDR3 sequences in the sample, around 59% were seen once. Germline V gene lookup returns CDR1 SNHLY and CDR2 FYNNEI. V was trimmed by 5 bases and J by 1 base, leaving 10 bases between them. CDR3 size: 14 residues. The clonotype originates from a man younger than 30 in good health. Sample: blood. The chain combines TRBV2 with TRBJ2-3, with D uncertain. The CDR3 region is CASSSVDGTDTQYF. The CDR3 nucleotides read TGTGCCAGCAGTTCCGTGGATGGCACAGATACGCAGTATTTT. The whole variable domain, filled in from reference TRBV2 and TRBJ2-3, reads EPEVTQTPSHQVTQMGQEVILRCVPISNHLYFYWYRQILGQKVEFLVSFYNNEISEKSEIFDDQFSVERPDGSNFTLKIRSTKLEDSAMYFCASSSVDGTDTQYFGPGTRLTVL.